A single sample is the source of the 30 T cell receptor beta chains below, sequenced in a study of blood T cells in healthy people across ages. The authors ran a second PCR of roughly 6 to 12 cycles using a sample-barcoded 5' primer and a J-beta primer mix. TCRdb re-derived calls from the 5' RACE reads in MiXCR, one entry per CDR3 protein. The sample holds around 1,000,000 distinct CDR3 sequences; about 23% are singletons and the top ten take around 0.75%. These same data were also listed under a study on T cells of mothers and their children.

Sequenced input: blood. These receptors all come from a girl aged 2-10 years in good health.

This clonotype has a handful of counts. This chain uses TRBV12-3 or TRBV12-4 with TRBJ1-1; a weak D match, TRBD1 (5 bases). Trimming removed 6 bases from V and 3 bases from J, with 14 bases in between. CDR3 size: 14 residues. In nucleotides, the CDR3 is TGTGCCAGCAGCCCCCGGGGGTGGGACACTGAAGCTTTCTTT. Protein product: CASSPRGWDTEAFF.

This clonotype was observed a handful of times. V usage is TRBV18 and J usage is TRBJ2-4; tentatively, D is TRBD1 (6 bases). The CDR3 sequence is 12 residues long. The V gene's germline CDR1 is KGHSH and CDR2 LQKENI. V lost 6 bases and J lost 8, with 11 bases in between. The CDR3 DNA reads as TGTGCCAGCTCGCCCGCAGGGGACATTCAGTACTTC. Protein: CASSPAGDIQYF.

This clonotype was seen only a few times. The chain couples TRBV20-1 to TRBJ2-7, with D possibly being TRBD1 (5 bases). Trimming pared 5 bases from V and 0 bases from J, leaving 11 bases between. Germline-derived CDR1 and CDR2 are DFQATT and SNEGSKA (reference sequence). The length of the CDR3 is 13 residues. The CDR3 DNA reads TGCAGTGCTCAAGACAGTCGCTCCTACGAGCAGTACTTC. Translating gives CSAQDSRSYEQYF.

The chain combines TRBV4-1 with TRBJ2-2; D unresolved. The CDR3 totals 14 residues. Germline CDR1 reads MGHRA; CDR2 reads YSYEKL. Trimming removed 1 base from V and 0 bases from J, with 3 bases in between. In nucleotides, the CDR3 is TGCGCCAGCAGCCAAGTTCCGAACACCGGGGAGCTGTTTTTT. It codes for CASSQVPNTGELFF.

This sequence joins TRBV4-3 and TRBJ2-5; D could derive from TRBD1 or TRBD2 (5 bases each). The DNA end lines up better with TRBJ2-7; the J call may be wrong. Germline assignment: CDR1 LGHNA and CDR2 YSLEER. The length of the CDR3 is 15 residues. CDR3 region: CASSQGGTAPYEQYF. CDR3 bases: TGCGCCAGCAGCCAAGGAGGGACGGCGCCCTACGAGCAGTACTTC.

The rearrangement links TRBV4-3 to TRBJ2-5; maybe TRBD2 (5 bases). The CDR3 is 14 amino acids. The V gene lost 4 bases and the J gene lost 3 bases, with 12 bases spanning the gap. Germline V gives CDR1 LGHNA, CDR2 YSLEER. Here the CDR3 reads CASSPAEREETQYF. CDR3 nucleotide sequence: TGCGCCAGCAGCCCCGCAGAGAGGGAAGAGACCCAGTACTTC.

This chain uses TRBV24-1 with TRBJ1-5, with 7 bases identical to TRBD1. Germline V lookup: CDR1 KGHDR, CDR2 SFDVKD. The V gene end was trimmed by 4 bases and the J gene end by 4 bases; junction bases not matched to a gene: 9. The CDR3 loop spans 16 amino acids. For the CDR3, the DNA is TGTGCCACCAGTGACCAAAAAGGGACAGCGAATCAGCCCCAGCATTTT. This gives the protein CATSDQKGTANQPQHF.

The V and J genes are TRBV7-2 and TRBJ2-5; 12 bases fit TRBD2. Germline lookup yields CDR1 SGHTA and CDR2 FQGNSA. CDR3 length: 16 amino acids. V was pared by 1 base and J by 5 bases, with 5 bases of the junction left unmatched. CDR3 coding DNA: TGTGCCAGCAGCTTAGGGGTCCTAGCGGGAGGGGAGACCCAGTACTTC. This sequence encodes CASSLGVLAGGETQYF. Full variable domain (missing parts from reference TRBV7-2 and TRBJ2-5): GAGVSQSPSNKVTEKGKDVELRCDPISGHTALYWYRQSLGQGLEFLIYFQGNSAPDKSGLPSDRFSAERTGGSVSTLTIQRTQQEDSAVYLCASSLGVLAGGETQYFGPGTRLLVL.

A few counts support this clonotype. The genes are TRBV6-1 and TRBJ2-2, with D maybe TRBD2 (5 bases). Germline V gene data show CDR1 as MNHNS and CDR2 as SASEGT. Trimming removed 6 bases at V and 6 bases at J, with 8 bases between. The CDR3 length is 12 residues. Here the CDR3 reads CASRAAAGELFF. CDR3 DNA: TGTGCCAGCAGGGCAGCGGCCGGGGAGCTGTTTTTT.

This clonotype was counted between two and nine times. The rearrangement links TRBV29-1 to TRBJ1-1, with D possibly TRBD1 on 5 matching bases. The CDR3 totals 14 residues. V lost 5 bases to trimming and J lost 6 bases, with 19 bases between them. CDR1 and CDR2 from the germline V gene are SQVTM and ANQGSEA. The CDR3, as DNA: TGCAGCGTTCATCTCCTGGACACTTCCTCTGAAGCTTTCTTT. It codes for CSVHLLDTSSEAFF.

The CDR3 sequence: CSACRPEEGYEQYF. In DNA, the CDR3 is TGCAGTGCTTGCCGACCGGAAGAGGGCTACGAGCAGTACTTC. The V call is TRBV20-1, the J call TRBJ2-1; tentatively, D is TRBD2 (5 bases). The DNA end is a closer match to TRBJ2-7, so the J assignment may be wrong. The germline V gene encodes CDR1 DFQATT and CDR2 SNEGSKA (reference sequence). The CDR3 contains 14 residues.

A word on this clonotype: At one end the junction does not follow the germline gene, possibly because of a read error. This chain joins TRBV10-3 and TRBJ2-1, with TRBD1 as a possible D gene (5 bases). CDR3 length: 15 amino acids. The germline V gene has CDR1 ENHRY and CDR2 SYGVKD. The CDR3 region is CAISESPTLGAAWYF. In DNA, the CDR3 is TGTGCCATCAGTGAGTCTCCTACTCTAGGGGCCGCCTGGTATTTC.

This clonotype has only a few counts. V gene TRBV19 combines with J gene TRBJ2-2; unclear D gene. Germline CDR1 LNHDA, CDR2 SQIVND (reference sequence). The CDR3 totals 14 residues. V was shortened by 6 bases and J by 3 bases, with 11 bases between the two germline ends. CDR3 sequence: CASRLRSDTGELFF. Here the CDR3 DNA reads TGTGCCAGTAGGTTGAGGTCGGACACCGGGGAGCTGTTTTTT.

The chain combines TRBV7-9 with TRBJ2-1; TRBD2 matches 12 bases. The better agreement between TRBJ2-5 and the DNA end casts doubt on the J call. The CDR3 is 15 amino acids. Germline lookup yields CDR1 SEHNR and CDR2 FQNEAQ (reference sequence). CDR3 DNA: TGTGCCAGCAGCCGACGGACTAGCGGGAAAGAGACCCAGTACTTC. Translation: CASSRRTSGKETQYF.

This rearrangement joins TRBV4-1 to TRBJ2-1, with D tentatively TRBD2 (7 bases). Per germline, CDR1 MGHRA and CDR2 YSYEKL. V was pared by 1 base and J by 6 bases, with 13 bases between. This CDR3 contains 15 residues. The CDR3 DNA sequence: TGCGCCAGCAGCCAAGGCCCTCGGGGGGCCAATGAGCAGTTCTTC. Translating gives CASSQGPRGANEQFF.

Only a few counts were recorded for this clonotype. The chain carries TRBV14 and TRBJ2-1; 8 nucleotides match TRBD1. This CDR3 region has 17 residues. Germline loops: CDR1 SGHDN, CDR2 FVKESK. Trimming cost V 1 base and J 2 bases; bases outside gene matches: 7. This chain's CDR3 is CASSQGWTGKAYNEQFF. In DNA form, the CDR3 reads TGTGCCAGCAGCCAAGGCTGGACAGGGAAAGCCTACAATGAGCAGTTCTTC.

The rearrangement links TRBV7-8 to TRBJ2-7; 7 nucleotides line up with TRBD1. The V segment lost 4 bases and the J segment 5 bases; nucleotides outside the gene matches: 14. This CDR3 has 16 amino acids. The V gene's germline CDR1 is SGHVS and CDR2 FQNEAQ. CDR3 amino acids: CASSSGRYRGVDEQYF. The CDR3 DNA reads TGTGCCAGCAGCTCAGGCCGCTACAGGGGAGTGGACGAGCAGTACTTC. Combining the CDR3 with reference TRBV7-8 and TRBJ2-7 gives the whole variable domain GAGVSQSPRYKVAKRGQDVALRCDPISGHVSLFWYQQALGQGPEFLTYFQNEAQLDKSGLPSDRFFAERPEGSVSTLKIQRTQQEDSAVYLCASSSGRYRGVDEQYFGPGTRLTVT.

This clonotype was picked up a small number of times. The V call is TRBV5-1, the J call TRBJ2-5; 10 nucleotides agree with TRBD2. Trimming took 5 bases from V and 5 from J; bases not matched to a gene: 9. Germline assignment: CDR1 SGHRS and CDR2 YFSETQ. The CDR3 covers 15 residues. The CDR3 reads CASRPLAGALETQYF. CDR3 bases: TGCGCCAGCAGGCCTCTAGCGGGGGCGTTGGAGACCCAGTACTTC.

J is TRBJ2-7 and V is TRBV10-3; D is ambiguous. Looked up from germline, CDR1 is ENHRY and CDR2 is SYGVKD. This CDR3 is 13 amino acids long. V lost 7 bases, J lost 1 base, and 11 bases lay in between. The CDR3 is CAIKGGVSYEQYF. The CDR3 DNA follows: TGTGCCATCAAGGGTGGGGTGTCCTACGAGCAGTACTTC.

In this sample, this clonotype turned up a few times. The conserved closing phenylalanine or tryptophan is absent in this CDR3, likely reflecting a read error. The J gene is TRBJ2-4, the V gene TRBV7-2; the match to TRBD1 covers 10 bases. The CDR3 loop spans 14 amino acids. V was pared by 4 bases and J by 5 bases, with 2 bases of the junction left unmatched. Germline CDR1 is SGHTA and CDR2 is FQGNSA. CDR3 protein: CASSSGQGENIQYL. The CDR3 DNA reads TGTGCCAGCAGCTCTGGACAGGGGGAAAACATTCAGTACCTC.

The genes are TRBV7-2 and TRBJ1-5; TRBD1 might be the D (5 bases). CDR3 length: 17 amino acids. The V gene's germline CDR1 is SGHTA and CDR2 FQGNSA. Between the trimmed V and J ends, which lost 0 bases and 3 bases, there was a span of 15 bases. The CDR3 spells CASSLANYGGNNQPQHF. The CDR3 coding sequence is TGTGCCAGCAGCTTAGCCAACTATGGGGGGAACAATCAGCCCCAGCATTTT. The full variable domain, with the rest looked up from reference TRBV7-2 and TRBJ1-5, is GAGVSQSPSNKVTEKGKDVELRCDPISGHTALYWYRQSLGQGLEFLIYFQGNSAPDKSGLPSDRFSAERTGGSVSTLTIQRTQQEDSAVYLCASSLANYGGNNQPQHFGDGTRLSIL.

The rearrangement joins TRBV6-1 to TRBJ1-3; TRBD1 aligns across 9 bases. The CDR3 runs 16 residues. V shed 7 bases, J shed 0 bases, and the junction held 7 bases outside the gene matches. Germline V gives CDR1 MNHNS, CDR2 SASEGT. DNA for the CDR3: TGTGCCAGCACCGCCGGGACAGGGAACTCTGGAAACACCATATATTTT. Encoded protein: CASTAGTGNSGNTIYF.

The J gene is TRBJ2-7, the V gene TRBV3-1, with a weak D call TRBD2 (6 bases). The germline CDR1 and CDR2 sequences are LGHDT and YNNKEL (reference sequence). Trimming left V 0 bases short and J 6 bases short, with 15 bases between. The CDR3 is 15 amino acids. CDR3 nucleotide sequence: TGTGCCAGCAGCCAAGACGGGACTCCCTTTGGCGAGCAGTACTTC. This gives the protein CASSQDGTPFGEQYF.

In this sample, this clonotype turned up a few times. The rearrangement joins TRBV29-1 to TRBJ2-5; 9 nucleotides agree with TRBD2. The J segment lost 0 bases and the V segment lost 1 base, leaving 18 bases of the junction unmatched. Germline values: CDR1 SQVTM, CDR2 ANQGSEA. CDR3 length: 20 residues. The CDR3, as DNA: TGCAGCGTTGAAGTTCTTAAACGACTAGCGGAGGAATTCCACCAAGAGACCCAGTACTTC. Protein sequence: CSVEVLKRLAEEFHQETQYF.

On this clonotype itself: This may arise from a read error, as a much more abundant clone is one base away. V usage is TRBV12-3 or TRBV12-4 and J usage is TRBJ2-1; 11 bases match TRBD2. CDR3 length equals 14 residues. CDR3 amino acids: CASSQLAGAYEQHF. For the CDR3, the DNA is TGTGCCAGCAGCCAACTAGCGGGGGCCTACGAGCAGCACTTC.

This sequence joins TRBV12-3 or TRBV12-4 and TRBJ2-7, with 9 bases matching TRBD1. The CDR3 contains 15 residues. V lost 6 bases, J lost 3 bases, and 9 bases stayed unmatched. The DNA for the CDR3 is TGTGCCAGCAGCCCCGGCGGGACAGGGATCTACGAGCAGTACTTC. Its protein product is CASSPGGTGIYEQYF.

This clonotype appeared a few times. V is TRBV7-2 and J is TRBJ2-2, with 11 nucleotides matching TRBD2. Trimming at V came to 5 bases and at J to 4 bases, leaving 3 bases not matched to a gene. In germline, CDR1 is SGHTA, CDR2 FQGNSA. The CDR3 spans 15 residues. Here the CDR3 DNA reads TGTGCCAGCAGCCTGACTAGCGGGATCACCGGGGAGCTGTTTTTT. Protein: CASSLTSGITGELFF.

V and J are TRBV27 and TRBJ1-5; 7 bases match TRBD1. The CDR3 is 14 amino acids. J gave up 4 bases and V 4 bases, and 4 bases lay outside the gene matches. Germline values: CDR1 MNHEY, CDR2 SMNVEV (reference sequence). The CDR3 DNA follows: TGTGCCAGCAGTTACAGGGGAGATAATCAGCCCCAGCATTTT. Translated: CASSYRGDNQPQHF.

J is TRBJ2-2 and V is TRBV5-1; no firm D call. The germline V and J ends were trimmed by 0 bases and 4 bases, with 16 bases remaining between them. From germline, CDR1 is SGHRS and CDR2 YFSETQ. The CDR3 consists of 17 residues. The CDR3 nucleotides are TGCGCCAGCAGCTTGGCTCTTCCGGCGCGGATCACCGGGGAGCTGTTTTTT. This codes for CASSLALPARITGELFF.

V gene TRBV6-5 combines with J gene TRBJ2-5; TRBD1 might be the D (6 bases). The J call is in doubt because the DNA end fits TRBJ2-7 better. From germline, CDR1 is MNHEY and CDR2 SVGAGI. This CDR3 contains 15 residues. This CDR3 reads CASSYSNEGVAEQYF. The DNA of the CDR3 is TGTGCCAGCAGTTACTCGAATGAGGGGGTAGCCGAGCAGTACTTC.